The 23 T cell receptor beta chains presented below share a single source sample, sequenced in a study of T-cell reconstitution after alpha-beta-depleted transplantation in children. For TCRbeta, the library was prepared with unique molecular identifiers. Using its own MiXCR run on the PCR reads, TCRdb lists one record per CDR3 protein. Of fewer than 200,000 distinct CDR3 sequences in the sample, approximately 7% were seen once. Source: PBMCs from the stem cell graft donor, taken from the stem cell graft. These receptors originate from a human donor who donated a stem cell graft to a child with Wiskott-Aldrich syndrome.

This clonotype was recorded many times. This rearrangement joins TRBV12-3 or TRBV12-4 to TRBJ2-7; possibly TRBD1 for D (6 bases). The CDR3 runs 15 residues. Trimming cost V 3 bases and J 2 bases, with 14 bases left between them. CDR3 DNA sequence: TGTGCCAGCAGTTTTGGACAGACTAAAGCCTACGAGCAGTACTTC. This translates into CASSFGQTKAYEQYF.

This clonotype was recorded a few times. The chain uses TRBV18 and TRBJ1-3, with D unclear. Trimming removed 4 bases from V and 2 bases from J, with 6 bases in between. In germline, CDR1 is KGHSH, CDR2 LQKENI. The CDR3 is 13 residues long. Here the CDR3 reads CASSHGAGNTIYF. The CDR3 DNA sequence: TGTGCCAGCTCACACGGGGCTGGAAACACCATATATTTT.

This clonotype was counted many times. The chain uses TRBV20-1 and TRBJ1-1; no clear D. V was trimmed by 6 bases and J by 5 bases, leaving 13 bases between them. The CDR3 sequence is 12 residues long. Germline CDR1 DFQATT, CDR2 SNEGSKA (reference sequence). The CDR3, as DNA: TGCAGTGCCGACTCCGGTGGAACTGAAGCTTTCTTT. Translation gives CSADSGGTEAFF.

The table lists this clonotype with many counts. The chain links TRBV2 to TRBJ2-7; D is ambiguous. The CDR3 is 10 residues long. Germline-derived CDR1 and CDR2 are SNHLY and FYNNEI. V was pared by 6 bases and J by 3 bases, with 3 bases between. The CDR3 protein is CASRDYEQYF. DNA of the CDR3: TGTGCCAGCAGGGACTACGAGCAGTACTTC.

This clonotype has a handful of counts. This chain joins TRBV28 and TRBJ2-5, with D perhaps matching TRBD1 (6 bases). V was cut by 2 bases and J by 1 base, with 11 bases left in between. Germline V lookup: CDR1 MDHEN, CDR2 SYDVKM. The CDR3 length is 15 residues. The chain's CDR3 is CASSLPRTAQETQYF. The CDR3 coding sequence is TGTGCCAGCAGTTTACCCAGGACAGCCCAAGAGACCCAGTACTTC.

This clonotype was seen only a few times. CDR3 sequence (DNA): TGTGCCAGCACCCCTAGAGGTCGGAGCCAGCCCCAGCATTTT. Residues: CASTPRGRSQPQHF. The chain combines TRBV25-1 with TRBJ1-5; no firm D call. The CDR3 is made up of 14 amino acids. With 7 bases removed from V and 7 bases from J, the gap between germline ends came to 17 bases. Germline loops: CDR1 MGHDK, CDR2 SYGVNS.

This clonotype was recorded many times. The chain uses TRBV7-9 and TRBJ2-7; the D gene could be TRBD1 or TRBD2 (5 bases each). The CDR3 loop spans 16 amino acids. V was clipped by 5 bases and J by 0 bases, with 17 bases between them. Germline loops: CDR1 SEHNR, CDR2 FQNEAQ (reference sequence). The CDR3 spells CASSRMGTLSSYEQYF. The CDR3 coding sequence is TGTGCCAGCAGCCGGATGGGGACCTTGAGCTCCTACGAGCAGTACTTC.

In this sample, this clonotype turned up many times. The chain combines TRBV5-1 with TRBJ2-3; TRBD2 matches at 10 bases. Germline V CDR1 and CDR2: SGHRS, YFSETQ. The CDR3 runs to 16 residues. Losses at the gene ends were 4 bases for V and 3 bases for J; bases not matched to a gene: 8. This chain's CDR3 is CASSTALAGATDTQYF. CDR3 in DNA: TGCGCCAGCAGCACCGCTCTAGCGGGGGCAACAGATACGCAGTATTTT.

This clonotype has at least ten counts. V is TRBV3-1 and J is TRBJ2-1; D may be TRBD2 (6 bases). There are 13 residues in the CDR3. V was pared by 4 bases and J by 9 bases, with 13 bases between. In germline, CDR1 is LGHDT, CDR2 YNNKEL (reference sequence). The CDR3 nucleotides are TGTGCCAGCAGCCTCAAAACCGGGGGTGAGCAGTTCTTC. Translating it yields CASSLKTGGEQFF.

This clonotype has at least ten counts. The chain is built from TRBV2 and TRBJ2-1; D not certain. Germline V lookup: CDR1 SNHLY, CDR2 FYNNEI. V was trimmed by 3 bases and J by 0 bases, leaving 9 bases between them. The CDR3 length is 15 residues. In nucleotides, the CDR3 is TGTGCCAGCAGTGAGGGTCGTCTCTCCTACAATGAGCAGTTCTTC. Translation: CASSEGRLSYNEQFF.

This clonotype was seen at least ten times. The rearrangement uses TRBV7-9 and TRBJ2-1, with a possible D match to TRBD2 (6 bases). Trimming left V 5 bases short and J 10 bases short, with 24 bases between. Germline V CDR1 and CDR2: SEHNR, FQNEAQ (reference sequence). This CDR3 spans 16 amino acids. Here the CDR3 reads CASSPKGTGTVGEQFF. The CDR3, as DNA: TGTGCCAGCAGCCCAAAAGGGACCGGGACTGTCGGGGAGCAGTTCTTC.

This clonotype was seen only a few times. This chain links TRBV18 with TRBJ1-1; D call uncertain. The CDR3 contains 12 residues. Trimming took 4 bases from V and 4 from J, leaving 7 bases between them. Per germline, CDR1 KGHSH and CDR2 LQKENI. As DNA, the CDR3 is TGTGCCAGCTCACTGTTGAGCACTGAAGCTTTCTTT. As protein: CASSLLSTEAFF. The entire variable domain, with the rest obtained from reference TRBV18 and TRBJ1-1, is as follows: NAGVMQNPRHLVRRRGQEARLRCSPMKGHSHVYWYRQLPEEGLKFMVYLQKENIIDESGMPKERFSAEFPKEGPSILRIQQVVRGDSAAYFCASSLLSTEAFFGQGTRLTVV.

CDR3 amino acids: CASSPYRTGGNEKLFF. CDR3 bases: TGCGCCAGCAGCCCTTACAGGACAGGGGGAAATGAAAAACTGTTTTTT. The V and J genes are TRBV5-1 and TRBJ1-4, with 10 bases aligning to TRBD1. V gave up 4 bases and J gave up 5 bases; unmatched junction bases: 8. Germline loops: CDR1 SGHRS, CDR2 YFSETQ. CDR3 length equals 16 residues.

The table lists this clonotype with many counts. The rearrangement joins TRBV3-1 to TRBJ2-1, with D uncertain. The CDR3 is made up of 15 amino acids. Germline V gives CDR1 LGHDT, CDR2 YNNKEL (reference sequence). The V end was cut by 0 bases, the J end by 6 bases, with 12 bases between. DNA for the CDR3: TGTGCCAGCAGCCAAGATGGGGTTAGTCGCAATGAGCAGTTCTTC. Its protein is CASSQDGVSRNEQFF.

This clonotype has just a few counts. The V and J genes are TRBV7-2 and TRBJ2-7; 8 bases map to TRBD1. The CDR3 spans 13 residues. Germline assignment: CDR1 SGHTA and CDR2 FQGNSA. With 4 bases clipped from V and 4 bases from J, the junction kept 3 bases outside the gene matches. This chain's CDR3 is CASSSDREYEQYF. In DNA, the CDR3 is TGTGCCAGCAGCTCGGACAGGGAATACGAGCAGTACTTC.

This clonotype was found many times. This chain connects TRBV6-5 to TRBJ2-2; TRBD1 might be the D (6 bases). V was cut by 1 base and J by 1 base, with 10 bases left in between. The length of the CDR3 is 16 residues. Per germline, CDR1 MNHEY and CDR2 SVGAGI. CDR3 in amino acids: CASSYWARGNTGELFF. CDR3 coding DNA: TGTGCCAGCAGTTACTGGGCCAGGGGGAACACCGGGGAGCTGTTTTTT.

The table lists this clonotype with many counts. The chain couples TRBV27 to TRBJ1-1; unclear D gene. From germline, CDR1 is MNHEY and CDR2 SMNVEV (reference sequence). V lost 0 bases, J lost 0 bases, and 8 bases lay in between. This CDR3 spans 15 amino acids. CDR3 sequence (DNA): TGTGCCAGCAGTTTATCTGGGAGGATGAACACTGAAGCTTTCTTT. This gives the protein CASSLSGRMNTEAFF.

This clonotype appeared many times. DNA of the CDR3: TGCAGTGCTAGAAAACGACAGGAGGAGTACTTC. This translates into CSARKRQEEYF. This sequence joins TRBV20-1 and TRBJ2-5; the D gene is possibly TRBD1 (6 bases). Per germline, CDR1 DFQATT and CDR2 SNEGSKA (reference sequence). The CDR3 is 11 residues long. V was clipped by 2 bases and J by 12 bases, with 13 bases between them.

The chain uses TRBV7-9 and TRBJ1-1; tentatively, D is TRBD1 (5 bases). The V gene lost 5 bases and the J gene lost 1 base, with 14 bases spanning the gap. The CDR3 is 15 residues long. Germline-derived CDR1 and CDR2 are SEHNR and FQNEAQ (reference sequence). This chain's CDR3 is CASSPPGVGNTEAFF. The CDR3 DNA reads TGTGCCAGCAGCCCACCGGGGGTGGGGAACACTGAAGCTTTCTTT.

The V gene is TRBV5-1, the J gene TRBJ1-5; D gene unclear. This CDR3 is 14 amino acids long. Germline CDR1 and CDR2: SGHRS and YFSETQ. V shed 4 bases and J shed 2 bases, with 10 bases lying between them. CDR3 bases: TGCGCCAGCAGCGATTCTGGGGGCAATCAGCCCCAGCATTTT. Protein: CASSDSGGNQPQHF. The whole variable domain, filled in from reference TRBV5-1 and TRBJ1-5, reads KAGVTQTPRYLIKTRGQQVTLSCSPISGHRSVSWYQQTPGQGLQFLFEYFSETQRNKGNFPGRFSGRQFSNSRSEMNVSTLELGDSALYLCASSDSGGNQPQHFGDGTRLSIL.

The chain combines TRBV28 with TRBJ1-3, with no clear D. The CDR3 is 15 residues long. CDR1 and CDR2 (germline): MDHEN, SYDVKM. The ends were cut back, 7 bases at V and 1 base at J, with 14 bases in the middle. This chain's CDR3 is CASTVGPSSGNTIYF. CDR3 nucleotides: TGTGCCAGCACAGTCGGTCCCTCGTCTGGAAACACCATATATTTT.

This clonotype was counted at least ten times. The rearrangement uses TRBV7-9 and TRBJ2-3; 8 nucleotides match TRBD2. J was trimmed by 4 bases and V by 3 bases; bases with no gene match: 6. CDR1 is SEHNR, CDR2 FQNEAQ, per germline (reference sequence). This CDR3 comprises 15 residues. CDR3 nucleotide sequence: TGTGCCAGCAGCTTCGTTGACGGGGGGGCAGATACGCAGTATTTT. This sequence encodes CASSFVDGGADTQYF.

CDR3 sequence reads: CASSQVDPLLNGYTF. The CDR3 coding sequence is TGTGCCAGCAGCCAAGTTGACCCCCTTTTGAATGGCTACACCTTC. This chain links TRBV3-1 with TRBJ1-2; D remains unclear. The CDR3 has 15 residues. Trimming removed 1 base at V and 6 bases at J, with 15 bases between. The germline V gene has CDR1 LGHDT and CDR2 YNNKEL (reference sequence).